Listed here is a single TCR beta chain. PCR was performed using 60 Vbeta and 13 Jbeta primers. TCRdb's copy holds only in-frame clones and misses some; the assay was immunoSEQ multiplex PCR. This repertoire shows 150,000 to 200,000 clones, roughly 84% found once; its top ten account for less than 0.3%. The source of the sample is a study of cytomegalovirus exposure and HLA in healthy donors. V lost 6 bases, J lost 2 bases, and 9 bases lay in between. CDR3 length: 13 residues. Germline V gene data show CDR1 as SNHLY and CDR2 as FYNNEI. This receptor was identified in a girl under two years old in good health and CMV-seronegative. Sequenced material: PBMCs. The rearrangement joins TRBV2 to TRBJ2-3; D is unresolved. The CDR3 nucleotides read TGTGCCAGCAGCCGACAACACACAGATACGCAGTATTTT. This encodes CASSRQHTDTQYF. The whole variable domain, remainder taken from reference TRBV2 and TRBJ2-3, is EPEVTQTPSHQVTQMGQEVILRCVPISNHLYFYWYRQILGQKVEFLVSFYNNEISEKSEIFDDQFSVERPDGSNFTLKIRSTKLEDSAMYFCASSRQHTDTQYFGPGTRLTVL.